This TCR beta chain derives from a study of blood T cell repertoires in COVID-19. Overall study context: Whether acute or convalescent, the COVID-19 samples came from the United States, Italy and Spain. T cells, B-cell-depleted T cells, or PBMCs provided the cDNA or gDNA that served as material.

In the original workflow: Cell counts per sample came from amplifying reference gene primers. Sequencing used immunoSEQ multiplex PCR; TCRdb keeps in-frame clones, though not all of them. V, J and clone size are taken as reported in that table, and D and trimming were inferred from the DNA itself. The repertoire holds some 530,000 clones, with over 75% as singletons. This CDR3 spans 15 amino acids. V lost 3 bases to trimming and J lost 7 bases; unmatched junction nucleotides: 10. From germline, CDR1 is MNHNS and CDR2 SASEGT. This clone was recorded once. What was sequenced was peripheral blood. This clonotype was obtained from a human donor in a cohort sampled during active COVID-19. The gene calls are TRBV6-1 and TRBJ1-2; 8 bases map to TRBD1. The CDR3 DNA is TGTGCCAGCAGTGAGGACAGGGCGATGGTAGGTGGCTACACCTTC. Translation: CASSEDRAMVGGYTF.